These 4 T cell receptor beta chains came from one sample sequenced in a study of technical replicates of blood from a handful of donors. Only in-frame clones appear in the TCRdb table, and some are missing; sequencing was by immunoSEQ multiplex PCR. The sample records around 80,000 clones, roughly 94% being singletons. Sequenced sample: T cells isolated from PBMCs. The receptors shown here come from a human donor in good health.

The rearrangement joins TRBV27 to TRBJ2-7; 9 bases map to TRBD2. The CDR3 spans 15 residues. Germline lookup yields CDR1 MNHEY and CDR2 SMNVEV (reference sequence). Unmatched junction bases numbered 5, after V lost 1 base and J lost 4 bases. The CDR3 loop reads CASSLFSGSEYEQYF. DNA of the CDR3: TGTGCCAGCAGTTTATTTAGCGGGAGCGAGTACGAGCAGTACTTC.

J is TRBJ2-7 and V is TRBV6-5, with D tentatively TRBD2 (5 bases). There are 12 residues in the CDR3. Germline V gives CDR1 MNHEY, CDR2 SVGAGI. The V end was cut by 10 bases, the J end by 5 bases, with 15 bases between. CDR3 residues: CATSGKPHEQYF. In nucleotides, the CDR3 is TGTGCCACGAGCGGAAAACCCCACGAGCAGTACTTC.

This chain joins TRBV10-3 and TRBJ2-6; 12 nucleotides align to TRBD1. Trimming cost V 5 bases and J 2 bases; bases outside gene matches: 4. The CDR3 has 17 residues. The germline gives CDR1 ENHRY, CDR2 SYGVKD. The DNA of the CDR3 is TGTGCCATCAGTTTAGGGACAGGGGGCGCTGGGGCCAACGTCCTGACTTTC. Translating it yields CAISLGTGGAGANVLTF.

The chain is built from TRBV6-5 and TRBJ2-3; D remains ambiguous. Trimming took 8 bases from V and 3 from J, leaving 12 bases between them. The CDR3 loop spans 13 amino acids. Per germline, CDR1 MNHEY and CDR2 SVGAGI. CDR3 sequence (DNA): TGTGCCAGCCTGGAGTTTGAGACAGATACGCAGTATTTT. It is translated as CASLEFETDTQYF.